This TCR beta chain derives from a study of cytomegalovirus exposure and HLA in healthy donors. Study-level background: HLA-typed donors were the source of around 77 million unique TCRs held in an early data release. Overall study findings and caveats: Later examination showed HLA-associated TCR beta chains had greater clonal expansion than equally common others. One later analysis reportedly identified an Asian-associated ancestry cluster that showed fewer N-insertions than the roughly 720-donor mean. Differences between HLA loci emerged in a later analysis of TCR association rates, with DRB1 most and HLA-C fewest.

PCR primers comprised 60 Vbeta and 13 Jbeta primers. Profiling relied on immunoSEQ multiplex PCR, and the TCRdb table lists in-frame clones only, not all of them. The table includes roughly 150,000 clones, over 60% detected once. This CDR3 spans 17 amino acids. The V gene's germline CDR1 is SGHNT and CDR2 YYREEE (reference sequence). A remark on this clone: Its antigen is currently unknown.

This receptor was obtained from a male donor in good health and CMV-seronegative. Sequencing was carried out using PBMCs. The chain joins TRBV5-4 to TRBJ1-6, with TRBD1 matching over 7 bases. The CDR3 spells CAAGSLGQLGYNSPLHF. CDR3 coding DNA: TGTGCAGCGGGCAGCTTGGGACAGTTAGGCTATAATTCACCCCTCCACTTT. The variable domain in full, with the rest retrieved from reference TRBV5-4 and TRBJ1-6, is ETGVTQSPTHLIKTRGQQVTLRCSSQSGHNTVSWYQQALGQGPQFIFQYYREEENGRGNFPPRFSGLQFPNYSSELNVNALELDDSALYLCAAGSLGQLGYNSPLHFGNGTRLTVT.